This T cell receptor beta chain is from a study of T cells in Graves' hyperthyroidism and ophthalmopathy. Study-level results: Classification by a 13 V-J model distinguished ophthalmopathy from stable hyperthyroidism.

CDR1 and CDR2 from the germline V gene are GTSNPN and SVGIG (reference sequence). The germline V and J ends were trimmed by 0 bases and 7 bases, with 13 bases remaining between them. CDR3 size: 15 residues. Amplified regions were TCR beta CDR3 sequences from RNA transcripts. TCR CDR3 regions were first amplified by RT-PCR with HTBI primers. TCRdb passed the multiplex PCR reads through MiXCR, listing each CDR3 protein once. The sample records roughly 550,000 distinct CDR3 sequences, 15% to 20% being singletons. This clonotype has at least ten counts. What it binds is not known. Pregnant or lactating patients were excluded, as were those with uncontrolled infection or other autoimmune disease. Diagnostic decisions used clinical symptoms, serum thyroxine and TRAb, thyroid ultrasound and orbital computed tomography.

The TCR was taken from a woman aged 25 to 39 with Graves' ophthalmopathy. The gene calls are TRBV30 and TRBJ1-6; no reliable D call. Sample: blood. CDR3 in amino acids: CAWSVPPVPNSPLHF. CDR3 sequence (DNA): TGTGCCTGGAGTGTACCACCCGTCCCCAATTCACCCCTCCACTTT.